The sequence of this T cell receptor (beta chain) was determined in a study of blood T cell repertoires in COVID-19. Study background: In each case, the material was cDNA or gDNA derived from T cells, B-cell-depleted T cells, or PBMCs.

Each recovered donor of Cohort 3 presented with two negative PCRs, clearance, or symptom resolution. How the authors handled the data: Estimation of nucleated cell counts was performed using reference gene primer amplification. Using immunoSEQ multiplex PCR, the repertoire was profiled, and TCRdb retains in-frame clones only, with some absent. Clone size and V and J calls were adopted from that table, with D and trimming inferred from the DNA. In the table there are around 430,000 clones, around nine tenths of which are singletons. V dropped 4 bases and J dropped 4; count of bases not matched to a gene: 7. The CDR3 runs 15 residues. CDR1 is SGHDT and CDR2 is YYEEEE in the germline V gene.

The TCR sequence derives from a woman aged 45-59 years who had recovered from COVID-19. The chain carries TRBV5-6 and TRBJ2-7; 11 bases agree with TRBD1. Sequenced material: PBMCs or T cells enriched from blood (not recorded which). The CDR3 DNA follows: TGTGCCAGCAGCGTGGGGGACAGGGGGATATACGAGCAGTACTTC. Translating it yields CASSVGDRGIYEQYF.